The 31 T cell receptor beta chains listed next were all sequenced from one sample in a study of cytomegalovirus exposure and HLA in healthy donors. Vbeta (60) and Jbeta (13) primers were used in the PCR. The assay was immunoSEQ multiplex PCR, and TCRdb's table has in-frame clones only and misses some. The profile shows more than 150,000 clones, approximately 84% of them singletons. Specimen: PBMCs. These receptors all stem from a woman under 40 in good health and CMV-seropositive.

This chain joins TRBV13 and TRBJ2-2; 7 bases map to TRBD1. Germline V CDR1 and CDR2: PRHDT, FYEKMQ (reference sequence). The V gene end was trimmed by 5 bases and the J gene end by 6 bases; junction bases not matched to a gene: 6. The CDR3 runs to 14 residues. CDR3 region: CASSGRTGPGELFF. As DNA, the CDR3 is TGTGCCAGCAGCGGGCGGACAGGCCCCGGGGAGCTGTTTTTT.

CDR3 sequence: CASSPRRHTEAFF. In DNA form, the CDR3 reads TGTGCCAGCAGCCCCCGGAGACACACTGAAGCTTTCTTT. The J gene is TRBJ1-1, the V gene TRBV7-6; no definite D call. V was shortened by 5 bases and J by 3 bases, with 10 bases between the two germline ends. Germline V gives CDR1 SGHVS, CDR2 FNYEAQ. CDR3 length equals 13 residues. Together with reference TRBV7-6 and TRBJ1-1, the CDR3 gives the full variable domain: GAGVSQSPRYKVTKRGQDVALRCDPISGHVSLYWYRQALGQGPEFLTYFNYEAQQDKSGLPNDRFSAERPEGSISTLTIQRTEQRDSAMYRCASSPRRHTEAFFGQGTRLTVV.

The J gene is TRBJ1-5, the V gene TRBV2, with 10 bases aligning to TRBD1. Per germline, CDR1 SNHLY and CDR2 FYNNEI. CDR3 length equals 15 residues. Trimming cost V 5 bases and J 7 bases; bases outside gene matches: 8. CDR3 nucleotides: TGTGCCAGCAGTTCCCGGGACAGGGGAGGCCAGCCCCAGCATTTT. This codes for CASSSRDRGGQPQHF.

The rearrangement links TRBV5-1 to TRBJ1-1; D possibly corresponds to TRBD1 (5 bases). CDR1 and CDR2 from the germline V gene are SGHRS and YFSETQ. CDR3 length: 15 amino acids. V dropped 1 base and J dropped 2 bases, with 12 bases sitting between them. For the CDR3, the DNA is TGCGCCAGCAGCTTGATGACCCAGGGTAACACTGAAGCTTTCTTT. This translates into CASSLMTQGNTEAFF.

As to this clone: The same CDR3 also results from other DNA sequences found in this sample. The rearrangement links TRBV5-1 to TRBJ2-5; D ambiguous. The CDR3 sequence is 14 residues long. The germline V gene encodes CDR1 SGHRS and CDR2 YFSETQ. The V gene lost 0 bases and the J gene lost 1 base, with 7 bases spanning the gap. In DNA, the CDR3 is TGCGCCAGCAGCTTGGTATCCGGCCAAGAGACCCAGTACTTC. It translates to CASSLVSGQETQYF.

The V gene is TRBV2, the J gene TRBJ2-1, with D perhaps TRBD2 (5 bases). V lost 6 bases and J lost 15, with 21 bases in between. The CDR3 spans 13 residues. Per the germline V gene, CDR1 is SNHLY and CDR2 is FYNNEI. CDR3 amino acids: CASSLRTGRSLFF. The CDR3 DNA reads TGTGCCAGCAGCCTTAGGACTGGGCGGAGTCTGTTCTTC.

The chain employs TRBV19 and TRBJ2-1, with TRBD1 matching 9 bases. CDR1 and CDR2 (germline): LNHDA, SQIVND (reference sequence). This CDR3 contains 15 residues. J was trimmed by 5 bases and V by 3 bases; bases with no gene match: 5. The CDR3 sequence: CASSMTGGGNNEQFF. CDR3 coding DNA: TGTGCCAGTAGTATGACAGGGGGGGGGAACAATGAGCAGTTCTTC.

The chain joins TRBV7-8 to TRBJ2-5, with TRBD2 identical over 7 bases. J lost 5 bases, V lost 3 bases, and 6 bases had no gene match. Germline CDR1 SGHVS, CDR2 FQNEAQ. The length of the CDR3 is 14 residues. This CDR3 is CASSFAGDGETQYF. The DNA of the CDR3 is TGTGCCAGCAGCTTTGCGGGGGACGGGGAGACCCAGTACTTC.

The CDR3: CASSQDFLTGPQNTGELFF. The DNA for the CDR3 is TGCGCCAGCAGCCAAGATTTCCTCACAGGGCCCCAGAACACCGGGGAGCTGTTTTTT. The rearrangement links TRBV4-3 to TRBJ2-2, with a weak D call TRBD1 (6 bases). Looked up from germline, CDR1 is LGHNA and CDR2 is YSLEER. V dropped 0 bases and J dropped 1 base, with 18 bases sitting between them. The CDR3 loop spans 19 amino acids.

CDR3 DNA: TGTGCCAGCAGCCAAGACAGGACCTCCTACGAGCAGTACTTC. This encodes CASSQDRTSYEQYF. The rearrangement joins TRBV5-4 to TRBJ2-7; D may be TRBD1 (6 bases). Germline-derived CDR1 and CDR2 are SGHNT and YYREEE (reference sequence). This CDR3 region has 14 residues. Trimming removed 4 bases from V and 0 bases from J, with 11 bases in between.

CDR3 nucleotides: TGCAGCGTTGTTCAGACCCAACCAGGAACCGGGGAGCTGTTTTTT. Protein product: CSVVQTQPGTGELFF. This chain joins TRBV29-1 and TRBJ2-2; no reliable D call. The CDR3 has 15 residues. Germline V lookup: CDR1 SQVTM, CDR2 ANQGSEA. V lost 4 bases, J lost 5 bases, and 17 bases lay in between.

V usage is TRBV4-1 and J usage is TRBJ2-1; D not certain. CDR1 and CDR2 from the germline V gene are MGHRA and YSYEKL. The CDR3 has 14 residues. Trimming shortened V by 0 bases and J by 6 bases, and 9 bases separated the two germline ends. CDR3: CASSQDAGVNEQFF. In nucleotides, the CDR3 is TGCGCCAGCAGCCAAGATGCAGGCGTCAATGAGCAGTTCTTC.

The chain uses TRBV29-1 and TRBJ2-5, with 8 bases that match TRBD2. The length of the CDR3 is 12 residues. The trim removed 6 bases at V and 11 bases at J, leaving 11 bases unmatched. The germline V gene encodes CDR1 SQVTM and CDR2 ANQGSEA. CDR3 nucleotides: TGCAGCGTGTCGGTGGGGGAGCGGGAGCAGTACTTC. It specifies CSVSVGEREQYF.

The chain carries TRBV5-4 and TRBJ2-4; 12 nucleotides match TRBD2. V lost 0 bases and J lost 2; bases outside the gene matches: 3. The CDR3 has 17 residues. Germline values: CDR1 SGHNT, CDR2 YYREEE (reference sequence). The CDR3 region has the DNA TGTGCCAGCAGCTTGGAACTAGCGGGGGGCCCCAAAAACATTCAGTACTTC. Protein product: CASSLELAGGPKNIQYF.

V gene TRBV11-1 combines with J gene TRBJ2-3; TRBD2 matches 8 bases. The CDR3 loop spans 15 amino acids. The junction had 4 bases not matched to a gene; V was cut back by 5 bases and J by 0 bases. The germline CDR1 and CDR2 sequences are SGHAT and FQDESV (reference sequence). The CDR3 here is CASSILAVSTDTQYF. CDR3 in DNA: TGTGCCAGCAGCATACTAGCGGTGAGCACAGATACGCAGTATTTT.

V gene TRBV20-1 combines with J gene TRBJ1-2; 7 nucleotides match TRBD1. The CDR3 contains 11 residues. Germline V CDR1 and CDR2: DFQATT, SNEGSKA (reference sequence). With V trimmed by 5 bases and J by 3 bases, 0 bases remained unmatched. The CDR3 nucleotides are TGCAGTGCTGACAGGGACTATGGCTACACCTTC. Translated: CSADRDYGYTF.

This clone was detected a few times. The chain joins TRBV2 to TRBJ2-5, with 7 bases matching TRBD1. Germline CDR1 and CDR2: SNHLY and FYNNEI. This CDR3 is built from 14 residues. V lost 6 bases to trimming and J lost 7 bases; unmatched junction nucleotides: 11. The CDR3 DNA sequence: TGTGCCAGCAGGCAAGACAGGGCCAAGGGGACCCAGTACTTC. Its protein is CASRQDRAKGTQYF.

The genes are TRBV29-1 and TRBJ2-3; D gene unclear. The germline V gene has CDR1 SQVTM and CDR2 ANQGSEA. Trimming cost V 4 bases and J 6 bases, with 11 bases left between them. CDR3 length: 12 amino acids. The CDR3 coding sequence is TGCAGCGTTGTAGCCGCTGATGATACGCAGTATTTT. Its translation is CSVVAADDTQYF.

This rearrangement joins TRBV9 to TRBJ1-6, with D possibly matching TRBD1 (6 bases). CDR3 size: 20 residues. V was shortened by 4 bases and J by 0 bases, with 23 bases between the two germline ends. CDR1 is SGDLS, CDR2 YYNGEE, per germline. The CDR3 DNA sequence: TGTGCCAGCAGCCCGTCAGGGACACGCCAGGGCGGCTCCTATAATTCACCCCTCCACTTT. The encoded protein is CASSPSGTRQGGSYNSPLHF.

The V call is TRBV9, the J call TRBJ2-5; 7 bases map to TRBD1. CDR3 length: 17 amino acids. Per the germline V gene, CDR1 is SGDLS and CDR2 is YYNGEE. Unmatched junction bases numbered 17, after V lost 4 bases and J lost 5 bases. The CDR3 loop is CASSPRGGQQFGETQYF. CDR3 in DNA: TGTGCCAGCAGCCCAAGAGGGGGACAGCAGTTTGGGGAGACCCAGTACTTC.

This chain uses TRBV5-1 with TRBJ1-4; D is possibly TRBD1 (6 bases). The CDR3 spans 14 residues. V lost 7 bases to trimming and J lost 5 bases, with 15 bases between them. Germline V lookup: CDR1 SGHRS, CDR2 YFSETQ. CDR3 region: CASCVGGPNEKLFF. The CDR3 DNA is TGCGCCAGCTGCGTGGGGGGCCCAAATGAAAAACTGTTTTTT.

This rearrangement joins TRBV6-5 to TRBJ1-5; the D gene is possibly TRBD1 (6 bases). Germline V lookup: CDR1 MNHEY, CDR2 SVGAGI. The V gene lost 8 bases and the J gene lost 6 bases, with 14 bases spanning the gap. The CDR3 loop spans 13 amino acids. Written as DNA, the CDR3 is TGTGCCAGCTCCCTCGGGGGGGCTCAGCCCCAGCATTTT. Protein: CASSLGGAQPQHF.

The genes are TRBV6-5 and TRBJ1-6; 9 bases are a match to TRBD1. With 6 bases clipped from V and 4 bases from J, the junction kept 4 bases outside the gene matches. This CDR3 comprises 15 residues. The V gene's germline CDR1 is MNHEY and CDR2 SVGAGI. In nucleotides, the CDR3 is TGTGCCAGCAGAACCGGGACAGGGTATAATTCACCCCTCCACTTT. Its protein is CASRTGTGYNSPLHF.

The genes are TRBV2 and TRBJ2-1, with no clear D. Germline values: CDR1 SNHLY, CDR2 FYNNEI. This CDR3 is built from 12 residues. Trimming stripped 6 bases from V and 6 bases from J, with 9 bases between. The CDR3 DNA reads TGTGCCAGCAGCGAGTATCGCAATGAGCAGTTCTTC. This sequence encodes CASSEYRNEQFF.

The CDR3 DNA is TGCGCCAGCAGCCTAGACAGGGCCCCGTACGAGCAGTACTTC. Encoded protein: CASSLDRAPYEQYF. This chain connects TRBV5-1 to TRBJ2-7, with 7 bases that match TRBD1. Germline V gene lookup returns CDR1 SGHRS and CDR2 YFSETQ. CDR3 length equals 14 residues. The trim removed 4 bases at V and 4 bases at J, leaving 8 bases unmatched.

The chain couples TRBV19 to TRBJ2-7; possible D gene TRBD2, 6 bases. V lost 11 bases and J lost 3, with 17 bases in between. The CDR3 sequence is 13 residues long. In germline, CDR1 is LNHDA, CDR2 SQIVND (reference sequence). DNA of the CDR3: TGTGCCTCCTCCAAGGGGACTCTCTACGAGCAGTACTTC. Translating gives CASSKGTLYEQYF.

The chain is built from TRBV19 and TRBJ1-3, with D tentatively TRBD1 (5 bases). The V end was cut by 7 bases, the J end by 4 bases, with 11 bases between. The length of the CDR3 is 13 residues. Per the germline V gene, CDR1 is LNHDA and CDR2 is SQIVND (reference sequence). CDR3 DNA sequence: TGTGCCAGTACAGGGTCTTCGGGAAACACCATATATTTT. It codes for CASTGSSGNTIYF. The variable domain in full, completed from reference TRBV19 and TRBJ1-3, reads DGGITQSPKYLFRKEGQNVTLSCEQNLNHDAMYWYRQDPGQGLRLIYYSQIVNDFQKGDIAEGYSVSREKKESFPLTVTSAQKNPTAFYLCASTGSSGNTIYFGEGSWLTVV.

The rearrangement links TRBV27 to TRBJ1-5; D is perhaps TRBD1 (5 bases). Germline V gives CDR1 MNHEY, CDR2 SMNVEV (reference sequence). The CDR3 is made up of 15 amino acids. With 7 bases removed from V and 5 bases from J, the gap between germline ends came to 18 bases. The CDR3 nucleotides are TGTGCCAGCATCCACTGGGGCCCTGCCCATCAGCCCCAGCATTTT. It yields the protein CASIHWGPAHQPQHF.

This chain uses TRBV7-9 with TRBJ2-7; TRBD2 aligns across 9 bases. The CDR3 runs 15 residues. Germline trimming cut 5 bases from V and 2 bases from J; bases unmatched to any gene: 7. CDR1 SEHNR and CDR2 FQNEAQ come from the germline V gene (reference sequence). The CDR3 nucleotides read TGTGCCAGCAGCGTGATAGCGGGGGATCCCTACGAGCAGTACTTC. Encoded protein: CASSVIAGDPYEQYF.

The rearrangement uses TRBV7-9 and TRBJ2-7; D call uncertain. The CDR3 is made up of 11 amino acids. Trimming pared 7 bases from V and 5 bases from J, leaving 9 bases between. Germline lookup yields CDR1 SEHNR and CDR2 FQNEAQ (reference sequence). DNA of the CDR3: TGTGCCAGCAAGAAAGCCAACGAGCAGTACTTC. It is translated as CASKKANEQYF.

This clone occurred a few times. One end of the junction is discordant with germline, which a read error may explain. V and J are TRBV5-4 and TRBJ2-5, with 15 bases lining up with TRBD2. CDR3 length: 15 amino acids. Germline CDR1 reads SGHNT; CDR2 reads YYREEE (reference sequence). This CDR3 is CASSSRTSGGAGINF. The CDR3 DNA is TGTGCCAGCAGCTCCCGGACTAGCGGGGGGGCCGGGATCAACTTC.